This T cell receptor (beta chain) comes out of a study of regulatory T cells in long-lasting Graves disease. Overall study results and limits: Persistent disease samples used TRBV28, TRBJ1-2 and TRBJ2-5 preferentially.

Turning to this clonotype: Its target is unknown.

The time point was: newly diagnosed GD, antithyroid drugs for less than 3 months. The TCR library was made from RNA extracted from PBMCs. Both iRepertoire HTBI primers and Arm-PCR of CDR3 regions were used to build the TCR beta libraries. TCRdb recomputed calls from the multiplex PCR reads with MiXCR, one row per CDR3 protein. The sample records around 500,000 distinct CDR3 sequences, approximately 13% being singletons. CDR1 is WSHSY, CDR2 SAAADI, per germline. The ends lost 7 bases at V and 9 bases at J; junction bases unmatched: 14. CDR3 length equals 15 residues. Separately, the same data were catalogued under a study of T cells in Graves' hyperthyroidism and ophthalmopathy. This second study says: Pregnant or lactating patients were excluded, as were those with uncontrolled infection or other autoimmune disease. During a first-round RT-PCR of the TCR CDR3, the HTBI primer set was used.

This TCR came from a man aged 25-45 years with Graves disease. V usage is TRBV10-2 and J usage is TRBJ2-4, with 8 bases matching TRBD2. Sequenced here: peripheral blood mononuclear cells (PBMCs), sampled at new diagnosis, from a patient treated with antithyroid drugs. The CDR3 spells CASIIEREWRSIQYF. CDR3 nucleotides: TGCGCCAGCATAATTGAGCGGGAGTGGAGAAGCATTCAGTACTTC.